This T cell receptor (beta chain) comes out of a study of CDR3 diversity in severe acne (dated by TCRdb to between 2018 and 2020). The sample holds many counts of this clonotype. Its recognized antigen is unknown. Base qualities are not provided; no much larger clone lies one nucleotide away. The V and J ends are trimmed by 7 bases and 5 bases, leaving 17 bases between them. Taken from the germline V gene, the CDR1 and CDR2 loops are MDHEN and SYDVKM. The CDR3, from cysteine to phenylalanine, totals 15 residues. Only the CDR3 DNA stays, 45 bases, in frame from base 1. The library was obtained by PCR. For sequencing, an Illumina HiSeq 2000 was employed. The raw public reads went through TCRdb reprocessing: fastp at Q25, MiXCR clone calling, in-frame beta chains kept. Each CDR3 protein gets just one entry, which takes the most common genes and DNA from the rows behind it. This sample is represented by around 83,000 distinct CDR3 sequences; under 55% of them were singletons. Together, the top ten hold approximately 10% of the sample.

The V and J segments used are TRBV28 and TRBJ1-4; a confident D gene designation cannot be given. The clonotype originates from a male donor with severe acne vulgaris. The sequencing input was blood. The DNA reads TGTGCCAGCACCAAGTGGTCAGAGAGCAATGAAAAACTGTTTTTT. Translated, it gives CASTKWSESNEKLFF.